There are a few counts of the clone carrying this T cell receptor (beta chain). Time point of the sample: sample taken at primary tumor resection. The V and J ends lost 3 bases and 6 bases, in that order; junction bases with no gene match: 6. Looked up from germline, CDR1 is MDHEN and CDR2 is SYDVKM. The CDR3 spans 16 residues. The entry originates in a study of spatial heterogeneity in lung cancer. At the level of the study: TCR and UMI combinations that were unique each appeared, on average, more than ten times in raw reads.

MiXCR was run by TCRdb on the 5' RACE reads, yielding one entry per CDR3 protein. The data contain 60,000 to 75,000 distinct CDR3 sequences, about 6.6% of them seen just once; the ten biggest clones take up roughly 14%. The material sequenced was PBMCs, taken at surgery. This clonotype was sampled from a female donor with early-stage non-small cell lung cancer. The rearrangement joins TRBV28 to TRBJ2-2; 11 bases line up with TRBD2. CDR3: CASSLFSGRASGELFF. The CDR3 DNA is TGTGCCAGCAGTTTGTTTAGCGGGAGGGCCTCCGGGGAGCTGTTTTTT.